Sequencing of this T cell receptor beta chain was carried out in a study of blood T cell repertoires in COVID-19. About the research overall: The analysed material was cDNA or gDNA that came from T cells, B-cell-depleted T cells, or PBMCs.

The table came from immunoSEQ multiplex PCR; TCRdb's copy has only in-frame clones and leaves some out. This table holds just over 650,000 clones, about 90% found once. The CDR3 sequence is 14 residues long. The chain has TRBV7-5 and TRBJ1-6; the tabulated D call, TRBD1, remains unverified against the DNA. TRBV7-5 represents a pseudogene. The receptor comes from a woman aged 18-29 years with acute or convalescent COVID-19. The source material was peripheral blood. For the CDR3, the DNA is TGTGCCAGGCCAGGGGACAGGCACTTTTCACCCCTCCACTTT. It translates to CARPGDRHFSPLHF.